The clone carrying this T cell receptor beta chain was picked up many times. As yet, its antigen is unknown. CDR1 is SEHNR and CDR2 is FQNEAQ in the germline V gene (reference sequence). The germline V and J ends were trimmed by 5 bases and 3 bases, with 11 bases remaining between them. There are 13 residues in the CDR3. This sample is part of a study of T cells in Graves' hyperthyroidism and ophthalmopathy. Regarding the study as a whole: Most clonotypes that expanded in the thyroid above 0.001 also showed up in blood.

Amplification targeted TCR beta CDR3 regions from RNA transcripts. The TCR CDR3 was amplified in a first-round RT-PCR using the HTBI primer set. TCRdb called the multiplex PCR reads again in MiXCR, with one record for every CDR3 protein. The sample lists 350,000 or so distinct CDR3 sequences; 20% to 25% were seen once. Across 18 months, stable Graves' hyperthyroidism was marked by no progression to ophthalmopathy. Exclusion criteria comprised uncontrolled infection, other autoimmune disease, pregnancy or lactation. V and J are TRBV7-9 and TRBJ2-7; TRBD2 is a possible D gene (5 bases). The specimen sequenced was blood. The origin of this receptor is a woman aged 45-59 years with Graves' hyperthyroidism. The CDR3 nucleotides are TGTGCCAGCAGCGCTTACGGGGACTACGAGCAGTACTTC. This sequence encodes CASSAYGDYEQYF.